This is a list of T cell receptor beta chains from one sample in a study of CD8+ T cells in alopecia areata. Data came from immunoSEQ multiplex PCR; TCRdb stores just in-frame clones and leaves some out. The profile shows 150,000 to 200,000 clones, more than 55% of them singletons. The specimen was CD4+ T cells sorted from blood, collected at week 49, from a patient treated with tofacitinib. The receptor set was obtained from a human donor with alopecia areata. Each CDR3 is given with its conserved first and last residue. D genes are given only for firm matches. For some rows the clone size is stated as once, few or many, or as a class when expanded; others skip it.

v_call: TRBV27
d_call: NA
clone_size: NA
j_call: TRBJ2-3
cdr3_nt: TGTGCCAGCAGTCTAGTCAGGGGAAAGGAGTATTTT
cdr3_aa: CASSLVRGKEYF

v_call: TRBV18
d_call: TRBD1
clone_size: NA
j_call: TRBJ1-6
cdr3_nt: TGTGCCAGCTCACCACCGGGACAGGGTGGTTCACCCCTCCACTTT
cdr3_aa: CASSPPGQGGSPLHF

v_call: TRBV30
d_call: NA
clone_size: NA
j_call: TRBJ2-5
cdr3_nt: TGTGCCTGGAGTGGTAGTAGCCAAGAGACCCAGTACTTC
cdr3_aa: CAWSGSSQETQYF

v_call: TRBV4-1
d_call: NA
clone_size: few
j_call: TRBJ1-5
cdr3_nt: TGCGCCAGCAGCCAAGTACTGATTAATCAGCCCCAGCATTTT
cdr3_aa: CASSQVLINQPQHF

v_call: TRBV7-9
d_call: NA
clone_size: NA
j_call: TRBJ1-1
cdr3_nt: TGTGCCAGCGGGAGGACAGTAAACACTGAAGCTTTCTTT
cdr3_aa: CASGRTVNTEAFF

v_call: TRBV30
d_call: TRBD1
clone_size: NA
j_call: TRBJ2-7
cdr3_nt: TGTGCCTGGACCCGACAGGGGGTAGGGGAGCAGTACTTC
cdr3_aa: CAWTRQGVGEQYF

v_call: TRBV5-6
d_call: NA
clone_size: NA
j_call: TRBJ2-3
cdr3_nt: TGTGCCAGCAGCTTGGGACGGGGGCCAGATACGCAGTATTTT
cdr3_aa: CASSLGRGPDTQYF

v_call: TRBV5-6
d_call: NA
clone_size: NA
j_call: TRBJ2-1
cdr3_nt: TGTGCCAGCAGCACCGATTCGGAGCAGTTCTTC
cdr3_aa: CASSTDSEQFF

v_call: TRBV30
d_call: NA
clone_size: NA
j_call: TRBJ1-3
cdr3_nt: TGTGCCTGGAGTACCTACTCTGGAAACACCATATATTTT
cdr3_aa: CAWSTYSGNTIYF

v_call: TRBV29-1
d_call: TRBD1
clone_size: NA
j_call: TRBJ2-2
cdr3_nt: TGCAGCTCACAAGGACAGGTCACCGGGGAGCTGTTTTTT
cdr3_aa: CSSQGQVTGELFF

v_call: TRBV6-6
d_call: TRBD1
clone_size: once
j_call: TRBJ2-4
cdr3_nt: TGTGCCAGCACGGGGGAGACAGGGGATCCCAAAAACATTCAGTACTTC
cdr3_aa: CASTGETGDPKNIQYF

v_call: TRBV29-1
d_call: NA
clone_size: NA
j_call: TRBJ1-2
cdr3_nt: TGCAGCGTTGAACGAGCAGGGTATGGCTACACCTTC
cdr3_aa: CSVERAGYGYTF

v_call: TRBV5-4
d_call: NA
clone_size: NA
j_call: TRBJ2-3
cdr3_nt: TGTGCCAGCAGCGTAGGGACATCATACACAGATACGCAGTATTTT
cdr3_aa: CASSVGTSYTDTQYF

v_call: TRBV6-5
d_call: NA
clone_size: NA
j_call: TRBJ2-2
cdr3_nt: TGTGCCAGCAGTTACGGGACATCGAACACCGGGGAGCTGTTTTTT
cdr3_aa: CASSYGTSNTGELFF

v_call: TRBV7-2
d_call: NA
clone_size: NA
j_call: TRBJ2-5
cdr3_nt: TGTGCCAGCACAGGTTGGACGCAAGAGACCCAGTACTTC
cdr3_aa: CASTGWTQETQYF

v_call: TRBV7-3
d_call: TRBD1
clone_size: NA
j_call: TRBJ2-3
cdr3_nt: TGTGCCAGCAGCAAGGACAGGAAGGATACGCAGTATTTT
cdr3_aa: CASSKDRKDTQYF

v_call: TRBV7-6
d_call: TRBD1
clone_size: NA
j_call: TRBJ1-1
cdr3_nt: TGTGCCAGCAGCTCACGGGACAGGGGGGTCACTGAAGCTTTCTTT
cdr3_aa: CASSSRDRGVTEAFF

v_call: TRBV2
d_call: TRBD1
clone_size: NA
j_call: TRBJ1-2
cdr3_nt: TGTGCCAGCACTGACGGGCAGGGGGATGGCTACACCTTC
cdr3_aa: CASTDGQGDGYTF

v_call: TRBV29-1
d_call: NA
clone_size: NA
j_call: TRBJ2-7
cdr3_nt: TGCAGCGTTGTGCTCGGATTCCCTCTCGGCTACGAGCAGTACTTC
cdr3_aa: CSVVLGFPLGYEQYF

v_call: TRBV29-1
d_call: TRBD2
clone_size: NA
j_call: TRBJ2-7
cdr3_nt: TGCAGCGTTGAAAGGGAGGGAACCTACGAGCAGTACTTC
cdr3_aa: CSVEREGTYEQYF

v_call: TRBV27
d_call: NA
clone_size: few
j_call: TRBJ2-1
cdr3_nt: TGTGCCAGCAGTCCCCAGGGGGGGCTGAGTGAGCAGTTCTTC
cdr3_aa: CASSPQGGLSEQFF

v_call: TRBV4-3
d_call: NA
clone_size: NA
j_call: TRBJ1-5
cdr3_nt: TGCGCCAGCAGCCAAGAAAGGGGGTATCCCGATCGGCCCCAGCATTTT
cdr3_aa: CASSQERGYPDRPQHF

v_call: TRBV5-6
d_call: TRBD1
clone_size: NA
j_call: TRBJ2-3
cdr3_nt: TGTGCCAGCAGCTACGGACAGGGGGCAACAGATACGCAGTATTTT
cdr3_aa: CASSYGQGATDTQYF

v_call: TRBV2
d_call: NA
clone_size: NA
j_call: TRBJ2-3
cdr3_nt: TGTGCCAGACAGGGTAAACGGACAGACACAGATACGCAGTATTTT
cdr3_aa: CARQGKRTDTDTQYF

v_call: TRBV2
d_call: NA
clone_size: NA
j_call: TRBJ2-1
cdr3_nt: TGTGCCAGCAGTGCACTAGAGCAGTTCTTC
cdr3_aa: CASSALEQFF

v_call: TRBV9
d_call: TRBD1
clone_size: NA
j_call: TRBJ2-5
cdr3_nt: TGTGCCAGCAGCGTAGGGGATCCCGGGACAGGGGCTGGAGAGACCCAGTACTTC
cdr3_aa: CASSVGDPGTGAGETQYF

v_call: TRBV29-1
d_call: NA
clone_size: NA
j_call: TRBJ1-2
cdr3_nt: TGCAGCGTTTCCGGGACCAACTATGGCTACACCTTC
cdr3_aa: CSVSGTNYGYTF

v_call: TRBV7-3
d_call: TRBD2
clone_size: NA
j_call: TRBJ2-3
cdr3_nt: TGTGCCAGCTCCAGGACTAGCGGCTTTGATACGCAGTATTTT
cdr3_aa: CASSRTSGFDTQYF

v_call: TRBV4-1
d_call: NA
clone_size: NA
j_call: TRBJ2-6
cdr3_nt: TGCGCCAGCAGCCGCGCCGGAGGTGGGGCCAACGTCCTGACTTTC
cdr3_aa: CASSRAGGGANVLTF

v_call: TRBV4-3
d_call: NA
clone_size: NA
j_call: TRBJ1-2
cdr3_nt: TGCGCCAGCAGCCAAGGGTACGGCTATGGCTACACCTTC
cdr3_aa: CASSQGYGYGYTF

v_call: TRBV6-6
d_call: NA
clone_size: few
j_call: TRBJ1-2
cdr3_nt: TGTGCCATCTCCCATGGGGAGGTTGGTGGCTACACCTTC
cdr3_aa: CAISHGEVGGYTF

v_call: TRBV29-1
d_call: TRBD1
clone_size: NA
j_call: TRBJ1-2
cdr3_nt: TGCAGCGTTGATGGTGCGGGACAGGGATATGGCTACACCTTC
cdr3_aa: CSVDGAGQGYGYTF

v_call: TRBV29-1
d_call: NA
clone_size: NA
j_call: TRBJ1-1
cdr3_nt: TGCAGCGCCACGGCAGGGGACAACACTGAAGCTTTCTTT
cdr3_aa: CSATAGDNTEAFF

v_call: TRBV29-1
d_call: NA
clone_size: NA
j_call: TRBJ1-1
cdr3_nt: TGCAGCGTTGCCGACGAAGCTTTCTTT
cdr3_aa: CSVADEAFF

v_call: TRBV7-9
d_call: NA
clone_size: NA
j_call: TRBJ2-3
cdr3_nt: TGTGCCAGCAGCCGGGTGGAGGGGGGTGATACGCAGTATTTT
cdr3_aa: CASSRVEGGDTQYF

v_call: TRBV9
d_call: TRBD2
clone_size: NA
j_call: TRBJ2-2
cdr3_nt: TGTGCCAGCAGCGTAGGCACTAGCGGGGACCACACCGGGGAGCTGTTTTTT
cdr3_aa: CASSVGTSGDHTGELFF

v_call: TRBV4-3
d_call: NA
clone_size: few
j_call: TRBJ2-1
cdr3_nt: TGCGCCAGCAGCCAAAAAGTTAGGGTAGAGTTCTTC
cdr3_aa: CASSQKVRVEFF

v_call: TRBV5-6
d_call: NA
clone_size: NA
j_call: TRBJ1-1
cdr3_nt: TGTGCCAGCAGCTTGGAGGGAGGAGTCGCTGAAGCTTTCTTT
cdr3_aa: CASSLEGGVAEAFF

v_call: TRBV5-8
d_call: NA
clone_size: NA
j_call: TRBJ2-5
cdr3_nt: TGTGCCAGCAGCATCGAGACCCAGTACTTC
cdr3_aa: CASSIETQYF

v_call: TRBV5-6
d_call: NA
clone_size: few
j_call: TRBJ1-1
cdr3_nt: TGTGCCAGCAGCTTGGCCCGGCAGGGGCCTGCTCTGAACACTGAAGCTTTCTTT
cdr3_aa: CASSLARQGPALNTEAFF

v_call: TRBV14
d_call: NA
clone_size: NA
j_call: TRBJ2-7
cdr3_nt: TGTGCCAGCAGCCAAGACTACGGACCCTACGAGCAGTACTTC
cdr3_aa: CASSQDYGPYEQYF

v_call: TRBV30
d_call: NA
clone_size: few
j_call: TRBJ1-1
cdr3_nt: TGTGCCTGGAGGTCGGTGAACACTGAAGCTTTCTTT
cdr3_aa: CAWRSVNTEAFF

v_call: TRBV2
d_call: NA
clone_size: NA
j_call: TRBJ2-3
cdr3_nt: TGTGCCAGCAGTGAGCTGCGTTTACGCACAGATACGCAGTATTTT
cdr3_aa: CASSELRLRTDTQYF

v_call: TRBV9
d_call: NA
clone_size: NA
j_call: TRBJ2-7
cdr3_nt: TGTGCCAGCAGCGTAGGGCCCGGGGGCAGCTTAAGCTCCTACGAGCAGTACTTC
cdr3_aa: CASSVGPGGSLSSYEQYF

v_call: TRBV29-1
d_call: NA
clone_size: few
j_call: TRBJ2-3
cdr3_nt: TGCAGCGTTGTTAGGATAGATACGCAGTATTTT
cdr3_aa: CSVVRIDTQYF

v_call: TRBV6-1
d_call: NA
clone_size: NA
j_call: TRBJ2-6
cdr3_nt: TGTGCCAGCAGTGAACGGACTGGGGAAAGTGGGGCCAACGTCCTGACTTTC
cdr3_aa: CASSERTGESGANVLTF

v_call: TRBV5-1
d_call: TRBD1
clone_size: NA
j_call: TRBJ2-2
cdr3_nt: TGCGCCAGCAGCTTGCGGGTCTCCGGTCGTTCTACAGGGGCCGCCGGGGAGCTGTTTTTT
cdr3_aa: CASSLRVSGRSTGAAGELFF

v_call: TRBV27
d_call: NA
clone_size: NA
j_call: TRBJ1-4
cdr3_nt: TGTGCCAGCGCCACAGCTCTGGGGGCAACTAATGAAAAACTGTTTTTT
cdr3_aa: CASATALGATNEKLFF

v_call: TRBV5-1
d_call: NA
clone_size: NA
j_call: TRBJ2-6
cdr3_nt: TGCGCCAGCAGCACTTGGGCAGGGGCCCCTTCTGGGGCCAACGTCCTGACTTTC
cdr3_aa: CASSTWAGAPSGANVLTF

v_call: TRBV10-3
d_call: NA
clone_size: NA
j_call: TRBJ1-2
cdr3_nt: TGTGCCACCAAAGGGACTTCTGATGGCTACACCTTC
cdr3_aa: CATKGTSDGYTF

v_call: TRBV29-1
d_call: NA
clone_size: NA
j_call: TRBJ2-7
cdr3_nt: TGCAGCGTTGCGGTCGGACAGTCCCCTTCCTACGAGCAGTACTTC
cdr3_aa: CSVAVGQSPSYEQYF

v_call: TRBV14
d_call: NA
clone_size: NA
j_call: TRBJ2-1
cdr3_nt: TGTGCCAGCAGCCGGTCAGGGGACGACCCGGGGAATGAGCAGTTCTTC
cdr3_aa: CASSRSGDDPGNEQFF

v_call: TRBV30
d_call: NA
clone_size: NA
j_call: TRBJ1-1
cdr3_nt: TGTGCCTGGAGTTTAAGGTCCCTTCGCACTGAAGCTTTCTTT
cdr3_aa: CAWSLRSLRTEAFF

v_call: TRBV2
d_call: TRBD1
clone_size: few
j_call: TRBJ1-5
cdr3_nt: TGTGCCAGCAGCAAACTACAGGGGGCGGGTCAGCCCCAGCATTTT
cdr3_aa: CASSKLQGAGQPQHF

v_call: TRBV11-2
d_call: TRBD1
clone_size: NA
j_call: TRBJ2-3
cdr3_nt: TGTGCCAGCAGCCAGACAGGGTACACAGATACGCAGTATTTT
cdr3_aa: CASSQTGYTDTQYF

v_call: TRBV27
d_call: NA
clone_size: few
j_call: TRBJ2-3
cdr3_nt: TGTGCCAGCAGTCGGTGGGGTAGTAGCACAGATACGCAGTATTTT
cdr3_aa: CASSRWGSSTDTQYF

v_call: TRBV19
d_call: NA
clone_size: NA
j_call: TRBJ1-2
cdr3_nt: TGTGCCAGTAGTCCGATACAGGGCAACTATGGCTACACCTTC
cdr3_aa: CASSPIQGNYGYTF